Listed here is a single T cell receptor (beta chain). These data come from a study of blood T cell repertoires in COVID-19. Cohorts were determined from participant-reported clinical history. Sequencing used immunoSEQ multiplex PCR; TCRdb keeps in-frame clones, though not all of them. The sample includes around 190,000 clones, about 82% of them seen just once. The ends were cut back, 1 base at V and 3 bases at J, with 10 bases in the middle. Germline values: CDR1 MNHNS, CDR2 SASEGT. This CDR3 is built from 14 residues. The rearrangement links TRBV6-1 to TRBJ2-7; D possibly corresponds to TRBD2 (5 bases). The receptor was derived from a man aged 35 to 55 with acute COVID-19. The sequencing sample was made of PBMCs or T cells enriched from blood (not recorded which). In DNA, the CDR3 is TGTGCCAGCAGTGAAGGTCCGACTAACTACGAGCAGTACTTC. Protein product: CASSEGPTNYEQYF.